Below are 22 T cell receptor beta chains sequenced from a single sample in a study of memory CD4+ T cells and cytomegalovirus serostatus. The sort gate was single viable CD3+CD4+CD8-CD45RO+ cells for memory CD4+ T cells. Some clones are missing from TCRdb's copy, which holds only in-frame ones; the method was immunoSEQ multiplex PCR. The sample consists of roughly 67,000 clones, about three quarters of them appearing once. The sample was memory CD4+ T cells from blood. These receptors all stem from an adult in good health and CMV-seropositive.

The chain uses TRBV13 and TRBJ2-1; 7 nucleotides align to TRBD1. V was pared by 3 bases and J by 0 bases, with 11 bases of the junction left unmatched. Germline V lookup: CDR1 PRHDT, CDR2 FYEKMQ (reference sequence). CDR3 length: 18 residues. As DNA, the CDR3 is TGTGCCAGCAGCTTTGACAGGGCCCAGGGAAGCTCCTACAATGAGCAGTTCTTC. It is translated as CASSFDRAQGSSYNEQFF.

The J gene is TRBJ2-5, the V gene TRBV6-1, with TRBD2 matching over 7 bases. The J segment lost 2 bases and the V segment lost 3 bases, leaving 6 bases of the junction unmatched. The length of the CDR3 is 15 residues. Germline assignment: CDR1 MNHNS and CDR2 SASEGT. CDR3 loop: CASSERAGLQETQYF. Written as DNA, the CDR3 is TGTGCCAGCAGTGAGCGAGCGGGGTTACAAGAGACCCAGTACTTC.

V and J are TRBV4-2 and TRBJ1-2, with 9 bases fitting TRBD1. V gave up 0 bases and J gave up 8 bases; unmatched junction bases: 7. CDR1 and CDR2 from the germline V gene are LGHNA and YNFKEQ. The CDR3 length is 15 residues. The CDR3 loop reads CASSQEGQGAWGYTF. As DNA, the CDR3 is TGTGCCAGCAGCCAAGAGGGACAGGGCGCTTGGGGCTACACCTTC.

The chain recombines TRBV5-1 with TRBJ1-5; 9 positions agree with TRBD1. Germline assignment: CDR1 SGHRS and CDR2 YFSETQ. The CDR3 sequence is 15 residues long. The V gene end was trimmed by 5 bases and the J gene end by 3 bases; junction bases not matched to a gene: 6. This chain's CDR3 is CASSSTGGVNQPQHF. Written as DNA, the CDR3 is TGCGCCAGCAGTTCCACAGGGGGCGTCAATCAGCCCCAGCATTTT. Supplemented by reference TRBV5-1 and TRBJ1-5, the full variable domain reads KAGVTQTPRYLIKTRGQQVTLSCSPISGHRSVSWYQQTPGQGLQFLFEYFSETQRNKGNFPGRFSGRQFSNSRSEMNVSTLELGDSALYLCASSSTGGVNQPQHFGDGTRLSIL.

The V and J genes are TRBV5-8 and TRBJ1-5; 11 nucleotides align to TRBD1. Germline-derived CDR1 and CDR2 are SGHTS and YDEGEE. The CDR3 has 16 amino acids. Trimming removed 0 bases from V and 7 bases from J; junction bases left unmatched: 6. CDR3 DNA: TGTGCCAGCAGCTTGGTGAGGGGACAGGGGGGCCAGCCCCAGCATTTT. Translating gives CASSLVRGQGGQPQHF. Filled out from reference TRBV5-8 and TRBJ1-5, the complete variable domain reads EAGVTQSPTHLIKTRGQQATLRCSPISGHTSVYWYQQALGLGLQFLLWYDEGEERNRGNFPPRFSGRQFPNYSSELNVNALELEDSALYLCASSLVRGQGGQPQHFGDGTRLSIL.

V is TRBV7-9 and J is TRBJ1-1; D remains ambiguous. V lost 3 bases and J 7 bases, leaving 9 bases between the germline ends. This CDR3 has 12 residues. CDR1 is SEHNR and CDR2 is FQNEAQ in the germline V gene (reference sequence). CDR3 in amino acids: CASSFDGIEAFF. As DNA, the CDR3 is TGTGCCAGCAGCTTCGACGGGATTGAAGCTTTCTTT.

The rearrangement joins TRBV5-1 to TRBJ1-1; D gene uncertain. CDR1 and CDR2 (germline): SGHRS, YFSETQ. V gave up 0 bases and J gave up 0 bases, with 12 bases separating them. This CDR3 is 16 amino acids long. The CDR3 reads CASSLVGPAMNTEAFF. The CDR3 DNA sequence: TGCGCCAGCAGCTTGGTTGGGCCAGCTATGAACACTGAAGCTTTCTTT.

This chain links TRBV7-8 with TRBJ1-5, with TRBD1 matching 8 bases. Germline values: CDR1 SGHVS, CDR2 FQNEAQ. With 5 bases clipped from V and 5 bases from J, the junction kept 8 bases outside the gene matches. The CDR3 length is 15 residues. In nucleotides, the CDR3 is TGTGCCAGCAGCCAGGGGGCAGGGAAGGATCAGCCCCAGCATTTT. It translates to CASSQGAGKDQPQHF.

CDR3 sequence reads: CSVRTGGLDGYTF. As DNA, the CDR3 is TGCAGCGTTCGGACAGGGGGCTTAGATGGCTACACCTTC. The genes are TRBV29-1 and TRBJ1-2, with 11 bases lining up with TRBD1. J lost 6 bases, V lost 5 bases, and 5 bases had no gene match. Germline CDR1 and CDR2: SQVTM and ANQGSEA. CDR3 size: 13 residues.

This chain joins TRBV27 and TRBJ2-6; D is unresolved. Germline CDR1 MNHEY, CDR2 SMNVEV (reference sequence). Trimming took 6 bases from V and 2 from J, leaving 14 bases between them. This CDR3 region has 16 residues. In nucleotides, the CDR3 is TGTGCCAGCAGCCAGGCCTACATGACTGGGGCCAACGTCCTGACTTTC. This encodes CASSQAYMTGANVLTF.

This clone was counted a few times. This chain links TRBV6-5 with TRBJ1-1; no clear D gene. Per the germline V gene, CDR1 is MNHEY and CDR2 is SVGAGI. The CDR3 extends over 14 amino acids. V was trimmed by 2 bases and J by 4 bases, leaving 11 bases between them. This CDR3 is CASSYNSPGTEAFF. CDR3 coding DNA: TGTGCCAGCAGTTACAATTCCCCCGGCACTGAAGCTTTCTTT.

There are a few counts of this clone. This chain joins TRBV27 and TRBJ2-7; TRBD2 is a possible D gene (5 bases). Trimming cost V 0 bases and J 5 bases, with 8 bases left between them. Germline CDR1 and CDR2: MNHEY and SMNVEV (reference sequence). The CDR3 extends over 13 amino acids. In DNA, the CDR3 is TGTGCCAGCAGTTTATCGATCGGGGACGAGCAGTACTTC. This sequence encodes CASSLSIGDEQYF.

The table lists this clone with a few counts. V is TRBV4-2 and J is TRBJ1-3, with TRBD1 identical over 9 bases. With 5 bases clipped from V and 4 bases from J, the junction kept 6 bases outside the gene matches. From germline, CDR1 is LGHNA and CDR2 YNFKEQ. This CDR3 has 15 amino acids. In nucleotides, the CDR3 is TGTGCCAGCAGCTCGGGACAGGGAGGAGGAAACACCATATATTTT. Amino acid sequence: CASSSGQGGGNTIYF.

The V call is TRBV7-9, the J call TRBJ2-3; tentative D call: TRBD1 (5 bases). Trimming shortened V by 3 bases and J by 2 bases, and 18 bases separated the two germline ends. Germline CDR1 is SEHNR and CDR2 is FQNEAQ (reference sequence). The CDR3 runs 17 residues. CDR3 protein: CASSFTWGREPTDTQYF. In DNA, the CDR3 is TGTGCCAGCAGCTTTACCTGGGGCAGGGAACCCACAGATACGCAGTATTTT.

The CDR3 protein is CASSSLRSGANVLTF. The CDR3 DNA reads as TGTGCCAGCAGCTCCCTGCGATCTGGGGCCAACGTCCTGACTTTC. The chain combines TRBV13 with TRBJ2-6; D unresolved. Germline V gene sequence: CDR1 PRHDT, CDR2 FYEKMQ (reference sequence). V was shortened by 4 bases and J by 1 base, with 8 bases between the two germline ends. The CDR3 is 15 amino acids. The full variable domain, its missing parts supplied by reference TRBV13 and TRBJ2-6, is AAGVIQSPRHLIKEKRETATLKCYPIPRHDTVYWYQQGPGQDPQFLISFYEKMQSDKGSIPDRFSAQQFSDYHSELNMSSLELGDSALYFCASSSLRSGANVLTFGAGSRLTVL.

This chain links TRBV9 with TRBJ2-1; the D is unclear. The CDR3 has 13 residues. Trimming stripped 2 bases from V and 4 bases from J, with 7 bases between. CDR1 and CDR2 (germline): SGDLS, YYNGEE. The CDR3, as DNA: TGTGCCAGCAGCGTTGACGGGTACAATGAGCAGTTCTTC. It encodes CASSVDGYNEQFF. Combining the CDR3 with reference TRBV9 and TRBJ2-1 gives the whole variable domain DSGVTQTPKHLITATGQRVTLRCSPRSGDLSVYWYQQSLDQGLQFLIQYYNGEERAKGNILERFSAQQFPDLHSELNLSSLELGDSALYFCASSVDGYNEQFFGPGTRLTVL.

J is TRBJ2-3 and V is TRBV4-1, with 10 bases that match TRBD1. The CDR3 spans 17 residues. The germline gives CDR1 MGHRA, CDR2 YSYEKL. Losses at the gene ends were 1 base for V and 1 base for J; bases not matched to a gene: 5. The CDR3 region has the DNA TGCGCCAGCAGCCAAGGTACCGGGACAGGGGGCACAGATACGCAGTATTTT. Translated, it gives CASSQGTGTGGTDTQYF.

The CDR3 DNA is TGTGCCAGCAGCTTAGGGACAGCCACCGGGGAGCTGTTTTTT. Translation: CASSLGTATGELFF. The chain is built from TRBV7-8 and TRBJ2-2; weak D call: TRBD1 (6 bases). Germline lookup yields CDR1 SGHVS and CDR2 FQNEAQ. CDR3 length equals 14 residues. Deletions cut 1 base from V and 4 bases from J, with 7 bases between.

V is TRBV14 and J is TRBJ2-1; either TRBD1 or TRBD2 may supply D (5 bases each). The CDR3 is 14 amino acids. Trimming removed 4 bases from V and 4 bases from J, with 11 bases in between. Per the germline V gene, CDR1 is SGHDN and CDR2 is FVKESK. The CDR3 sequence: CASSLLGDYNEQFF. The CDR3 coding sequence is TGTGCCAGCAGCCTACTAGGGGATTACAATGAGCAGTTCTTC. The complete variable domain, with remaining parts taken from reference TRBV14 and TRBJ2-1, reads EAGVTQFPSHSVIEKGQTVTLRCDPISGHDNLYWYRRVMGKEIKFLLHFVKESKQDESGMPNNRFLAERTGGTYSTLKVQPAELEDSGVYFCASSLLGDYNEQFFGPGTRLTVL.

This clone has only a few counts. The CDR3 is CASSEGQLNGYTF. Here the CDR3 DNA reads TGTGCCAGCAGTGAGGGACAGCTCAATGGCTACACCTTC. The genes are TRBV28 and TRBJ1-2, with 7 positions matching TRBD1. V shed 5 bases and J 6 bases; nucleotides not matched to a gene: 6. CDR3 length equals 13 residues. From germline, CDR1 is MDHEN and CDR2 SYDVKM.

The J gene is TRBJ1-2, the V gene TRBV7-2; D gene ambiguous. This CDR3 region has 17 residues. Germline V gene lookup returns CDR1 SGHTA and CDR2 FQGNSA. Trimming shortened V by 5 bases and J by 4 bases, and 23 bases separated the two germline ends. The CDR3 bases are TGTGCCAGCAGCCTCGGCGGAGCCTCGTTCGGTAGCTATGGCTACACCTTC. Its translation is CASSLGGASFGSYGYTF.

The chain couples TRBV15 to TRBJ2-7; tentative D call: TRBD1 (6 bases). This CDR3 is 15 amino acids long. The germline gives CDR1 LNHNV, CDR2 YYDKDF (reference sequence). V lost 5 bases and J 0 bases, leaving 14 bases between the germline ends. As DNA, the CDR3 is TGTGCCACCAGCCCCGGGACACGGAACTCCTACGAGCAGTACTTC. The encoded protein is CATSPGTRNSYEQYF.